Following are 5 T cell receptor beta chains from one sample sequenced in a study of T cells after yellow fever vaccination. TCRdb independently ran MiXCR on the 5' RACE reads; one entry per CDR3 protein. The table shows 300,000 or so distinct CDR3 sequences, with about 4% occurring only once. The sample in question was PBMCs, obtained 5 days after the yellow fever booster vaccination. All receptors come from a man aged 18 to 30 who received the YFV17D yellow fever vaccine.

In regard to this clonotype: This sequence may be a read error, since a much larger clone differs from it by one base. This chain uses TRBV3-1 with TRBJ2-7; no firm D call. The CDR3 runs to 14 residues. In germline, CDR1 is LGHDT, CDR2 YNNKEL (reference sequence). Trimming removed 8 bases from V and 5 bases from J, with 19 bases in between. The CDR3 nucleotides read TGTGCCAGCTGCCCTCAGGTTAGCTCTCACGAGCAGTACGTC. Its protein product is CASCPQVSSHEQYV.

This clonotype was seen only a few times. V is TRBV6-2 or TRBV6-3 and J is TRBJ2-7; D possibly corresponds to TRBD1 (5 bases). This CDR3 has 15 residues. V was shortened by 0 bases and J by 0 bases, with 9 bases between the two germline ends. Germline V gene sequence: CDR1 MNHEY, CDR2 SVGEGT. The CDR3, as DNA: TGTGCCAGCAGTTACTCGCAGGGATACTCCTACGAGCAGTACTTC. As protein: CASSYSQGYSYEQYF.

This clonotype was observed a few times. This chain uses TRBV14 with TRBJ2-1; 10 positions agree with TRBD1. Germline V lookup: CDR1 SGHDN, CDR2 FVKESK. The CDR3 spans 17 residues. V dropped 6 bases and J dropped 6; count of bases not matched to a gene: 14. The CDR3 protein is CASSPRVGTGVFNEQFF. The CDR3 DNA sequence: TGTGCCAGCAGTCCCAGGGTCGGGACAGGGGTTTTCAATGAGCAGTTCTTC.

Ten or more counts support this clonotype. The J gene is TRBJ1-5, the V gene TRBV28, with no clear D. Germline CDR1 reads MDHEN; CDR2 reads SYDVKM. This CDR3 has 12 residues. Between the trimmed V and J ends, which lost 7 bases and 7 bases, there was a span of 11 bases. The CDR3 spells CASTAAGQPQHF. The CDR3 region has the DNA TGTGCCAGCACCGCGGCGGGGCAGCCCCAGCATTTT.

The chain uses TRBV5-1 and TRBJ1-3; D is perhaps TRBD1 (5 bases). This CDR3 region has 16 residues. The V gene lost 0 bases and the J gene lost 4 bases, with 14 bases spanning the gap. Germline values: CDR1 SGHRS, CDR2 YFSETQ. CDR3 region: CASSLEGQGLGNTIYF. For the CDR3, the DNA is TGCGCCAGCAGCTTGGAAGGGCAGGGCCTGGGAAACACCATATATTTT.